Detailed here is one T cell receptor beta chain. Its antigen is not known. The PCR had 60 Vbeta and 13 Jbeta primers. Profiled with immunoSEQ multiplex PCR; TCRdb holds only in-frame clones, not every one. The repertoire holds roughly 170,000 clones, roughly 80% seen once, with approximately 0.8% in the top ten. This entry is derived from a study of cytomegalovirus exposure and HLA in healthy donors. Study-level results: Later analysis identified a missense DCLRE1C variant that was linked to TCR beta V- and J-gene trimming. The study flagged about 150 TCR beta chains as cytomegalovirus-associated. Donors belonging to an Asian-associated ancestry cluster reportedly showed fewer N-insertions in productive TCRs than the approximately 640-donor mean, according to what a later analysis found.

This CDR3 is built from 16 residues. Germline V gene sequence: CDR1 MDHEN, CDR2 SYDVKM. V lost 6 bases to trimming and J lost 5 bases, with 22 bases between them. The receptor was isolated from a woman under 30 in good health and CMV-seronegative. Sample: PBMCs. V usage is TRBV28 and J usage is TRBJ1-2; D uncertain. The CDR3 sequence: CASSLSLRSAVYGYTF. The CDR3 DNA reads as TGTGCCAGCAGCTTAAGCCTGAGGTCTGCCGTTTATGGCTACACCTTC.